Presented here are 27 T cell receptor gamma chains from one specimen sequenced in a study of intestinal T cells in coeliac disease. Each case's genomic DNA was extracted from ten roughly 5.5-µm formalin-fixed paraffin-embedded scrolls. The TRG library came from about 200 ng of biopsy DNA amplified with LymphoTrack primers. TCRdb reran clone calling via CATT on the multiplex PCR reads. This table has about 1,800 gamma-chain clones, 40% to 55% appearing once. Sequenced input: a duodenal biopsy. These receptors came from a human donor with celiac disease.

This clone qualifies as large. This chain uses TRGV2 with TRGJ1 or TRGJ2. The CDR3 length is 15 residues. V trimming: 1 base; J trimming: 9 bases; junction bases outside the gene matches: 15. The germline CDR1 and CDR2 sequences are EGSNGY and YDSYNSKV. CDR3 in amino acids: CATWDGPRNTSKKLF. The CDR3 DNA reads as TGTGCCACCTGGGACGGCCCTCGTAACACCTCTAAGAAACTCTTT.

The chain combines TRGV11 with TRGJP2. TRGV11 is an open reading frame, and its role is uncertain. The J segment lost 17 bases and the V segment lost 3 bases, leaving 21 bases of the junction unmatched. The CDR3 has 16 residues. The CDR3 DNA reads as TGTGCCTGCTGGATTAGGACGGCGGGGGGGGGTGGATCGAAGACGTTT. It encodes CACWIRTAGGGGSKTF.

This chain links TRGV11 with TRGJP1. TRGV11 is designated an ORF whose function remains uncertain. The ends lost 6 bases at V and 7 bases at J; junction bases unmatched: 8. This CDR3 region has 14 residues. The CDR3 protein is CACWILPLGWFKIF. In DNA form, the CDR3 reads TGTGCCTGCTGGATTTTGCCACTTGGTTGGTTCAAGATATTT.

The gene calls are TRGV10 and TRGJ1 or TRGJ2. TRGV10 counts as an open reading frame of uncertain function. V shed 8 bases and J 9 bases; nucleotides not matched to a gene: 5. The CDR3 has 10 amino acids. CDR3 region: CAAWDRKKLF. The CDR3, as DNA: TGTGCTGCGTGGGATCGTAAGAAACTCTTT.

This chain uses TRGV9 with TRGJ1 or TRGJ2. The CDR3 is 13 amino acids. V shed 0 bases and J 2 bases; nucleotides not matched to a gene: 1. Germline CDR1 GITISATS, CDR2 ISYDGTV (reference sequence). CDR3 region: CALWEVYYYKKLF. CDR3 bases: TGTGCCTTGTGGGAGGTGTATTATTATAAGAAACTCTTT.

This clone was picked up a small number of times. J is TRGJP1 and V is TRGV10. TRGV10 is sorted into the ORF group, with uncertain function. The CDR3 runs 14 residues. The J segment lost 3 bases and the V segment lost 8 bases, leaving 7 bases of the junction unmatched. The CDR3: CAAWTPSTGWFKIF. The CDR3 DNA follows: TGTGCTGCGTGGACCCCCTCCACTGGTTGGTTCAAGATATTT.

As regards this clone: Other DNA sequences in the same sample also yield this CDR3. The chain has TRGV2 and TRGJ1 or TRGJ2. The CDR3 is 13 residues long. Germline V CDR1 and CDR2: EGSNGY, YDSYNSKV. V trimming: 0 bases; J trimming: 5 bases; junction bases outside the gene matches: 4. The CDR3 reads CATWDGPDYKKLF. The CDR3 DNA sequence: TGTGCCACCTGGGACGGGCCTGATTATAAGAAACTCTTT.

This clone has more than one count but fewer than ten. This chain joins TRGV10 and TRGJP1. TRGV10 is labeled an ORF, and its function is uncertain. This CDR3 comprises 16 residues. With V trimmed by 8 bases and J by 0 bases, 10 bases remained unmatched. The CDR3 coding sequence is TGTGCTGCGTGGGATTACCATGATACCACTGGTTGGTTCAAGATATTT. Translating gives CAAWDYHDTTGWFKIF.

On this clone: A much larger clone differs from this one at a single base, so this may be a read error. Because the CDR3's place on the DNA is in doubt, the DNA is left out and the CDR3 is given as listed by TCRdb. This chain uses TRGV11 with TRGJP1. TRGV11 qualifies as an ORF whose function is uncertain. 17 amino acids form the CDR3, both terminal residues included. The CDR3 here is CTTVPACTGPPGWFKIF.

The rearrangement joins TRGV11 to TRGJ1 or TRGJ2. TRGV11 is placed among ORFs of uncertain function. The length of the CDR3 is 16 residues. Unmatched junction bases numbered 20, after V lost 8 bases and J lost 7 bases. In nucleotides, the CDR3 is TGTGCCTGCTGGAGTTCGGAGTCTATAAGGGGGTATAAGAAACTCTTT. Amino acids: CACWSSESIRGYKKLF.

The chain couples TRGV3 to TRGJP1. The CDR3 has 13 amino acids. Germline V gene sequence: CDR1 VTNTFY, CDR2 YDVSTARD (reference sequence). Unmatched junction bases numbered 6, after V lost 0 bases and J lost 11 bases. The CDR3 sequence: CATWDRLGWFKIF. The CDR3 nucleotides are TGTGCCACCTGGGACAGGCTTGGATGGTTCAAGATATTT.

On this clone itself: Possible read error: a much larger clone is one base away. The chain carries TRGV8 and TRGJP2. Germline V CDR1 and CDR2: VENAVY, YDSYNSRV. The CDR3 contains 17 residues. The CDR3 loop is CAIWDRPPQSSDWIKTF. CDR3 sequence (DNA): TGTGCCATCTGGGATAGGCCACCCCAGAGTAGTGATTGGATCAAGACGTTT.

This clone has just a few counts. This chain uses TRGV3 with TRGJ1 or TRGJ2. The CDR3 length is 16 residues. Germline CDR1 reads VTNTFY; CDR2 reads YDVSTARD (reference sequence). V was clipped by 0 bases and J by 4 bases; unmatched bases: 12. The CDR3 nucleotides read TGTGCCACCTGGGACAGGCCTCGGGTTTTGTATTATAAGAAACTCTTT. It yields the protein CATWDRPRVLYYKKLF.

The V and J genes are TRGV2 and TRGJP2. The CDR3 extends over 13 amino acids. Germline-derived CDR1 and CDR2 are EGSNGY and YDSYNSKV. V was clipped by 0 bases and J by 14 bases; unmatched bases: 9. CDR3 DNA sequence: TGTGCCACCTGGGACGGGCAGGGTGAAATCAAGACGTTT. The encoded protein is CATWDGQGEIKTF.

V usage is TRGV10 and J usage is TRGJP1. TRGV10 is assigned to the ORF class and has an uncertain function. The V and J ends lost 8 bases and 2 bases, in that order; junction bases with no gene match: 9. The CDR3 totals 15 residues. DNA for the CDR3: TGTGCTGCGTGGGGCGGTATCACCACTGGTTGGTTCAAGATATTT. It codes for CAAWGGITTGWFKIF.

This clone was picked up a small number of times. This chain joins TRGV9 and TRGJ1 or TRGJ2. The CDR3 extends over 13 amino acids. The V segment lost 0 bases and the J segment 5 bases; nucleotides outside the gene matches: 4. Germline CDR1 is GITISATS and CDR2 is ISYDGTV (reference sequence). CDR3 residues: CALWEVRHYKKLF. CDR3 nucleotide sequence: TGTGCCTTGTGGGAGGTGCGTCATTATAAGAAACTCTTT.

The chain employs TRGV3 and TRGJ1 or TRGJ2. The CDR3 covers 14 residues. V gave up 6 bases and J gave up 0 bases; unmatched junction bases: 8. Looked up from germline, CDR1 is VTNTFY and CDR2 is YDVSTARD (reference sequence). CDR3 loop: CATWTGRNYYKKLF. In DNA form, the CDR3 reads TGTGCCACCTGGACAGGCAGGAATTATTATAAGAAACTCTTT.

This clone qualifies as large (0.1 to 1%). The rearrangement uses TRGV11 and TRGJP1. TRGV11 is known as an ORF, though its function is uncertain. The CDR3 is 16 residues long. The V gene end was trimmed by 0 bases and the J gene end by 6 bases; junction bases not matched to a gene: 7. CDR3 DNA: TGTGCCTGCTGGATTAGGCACGTAATCCCTGGTTGGTTCAAGATATTT. Its protein is CACWIRHVIPGWFKIF.

This chain uses TRGV8 with TRGJ1 or TRGJ2. The CDR3 totals 14 residues. With 0 bases clipped from V and 3 bases from J, the junction kept 5 bases outside the gene matches. The germline V gene has CDR1 VENAVY and CDR2 YDSYNSRV. DNA for the CDR3: TGTGCCACCTGGGATAGGCCCGGTTATTATAAGAAACTCTTT. It specifies CATWDRPGYYKKLF.

Of note for this clone: No DNA is shown, since the ends of the CDR3 on it are uncertain; the CDR3 is the one TCRdb lists. The V call is TRGV11, the J call TRGJP1. TRGV11 is known as an ORF, though its function is uncertain. The CDR3 length is 17 residues, termini included. The CDR3 here is CTTVPAGSNTTGWFKIF.

The gene calls are TRGV10 and TRGJP1. TRGV10 is an ORF for which the function is uncertain. J was trimmed by 11 bases and V by 8 bases; bases with no gene match: 18. The CDR3 runs 15 residues. In nucleotides, the CDR3 is TGTGCTGCGTGGGACTCCCCTTACACGGGATGGTTCAAGATATTT. It specifies CAAWDSPYTGWFKIF.

The CDR3 DNA follows: TGTGCCACCTGGGATATAAAGGGGCACCCTTATTATAAGAAACTCTTT. Translated, it gives CATWDIKGHPYYKKLF. This chain joins TRGV8 and TRGJ1 or TRGJ2. The CDR3 covers 16 residues. With 2 bases clipped from V and 3 bases from J, the junction kept 13 bases outside the gene matches. CDR1 is VENAVY and CDR2 is YDSYNSRV in the germline V gene.

This clone is judged large. The same CDR3 also results from other DNA sequences found in this sample. The chain is built from TRGV8 and TRGJP1. Trimming cost V 0 bases and J 5 bases; bases outside gene matches: 6. Germline CDR1 and CDR2: VENAVY and YDSYNSRV. CDR3 length: 15 amino acids. CDR3 bases: TGTGCCACCTGGGATAGGCGTACTACTGGTTGGTTCAAGATATTT. Encoded protein: CATWDRRTTGWFKIF.

The chain couples TRGV10 to TRGJP2. TRGV10 is designated an ORF whose function remains uncertain. Germline trimming cut 8 bases from V and 11 bases from J; bases unmatched to any gene: 21. The CDR3 is made up of 16 amino acids. The CDR3 coding sequence is TGTGCTGCGTGGATTAGTCCCCTTAATCATCACTGGATCAAGACGTTT. This sequence encodes CAAWISPLNHHWIKTF.

The gene calls are TRGV2 and TRGJ1 or TRGJ2. The CDR3 extends over 13 amino acids. J was trimmed by 11 bases and V by 4 bases; bases with no gene match: 14. Germline V gives CDR1 EGSNGY, CDR2 YDSYNSKV. The CDR3 is CATWDPKLSQKLF. CDR3 bases: TGTGCCACCTGGGATCCCAAGTTGTCGCAGAAACTCTTT.

Turning to this clone: Being one base from a much bigger clone, this may be a read error. Other DNA sequences in the same sample also yield this CDR3. This chain joins TRGV2 and TRGJP2. Germline assignment: CDR1 EGSNGY and CDR2 YDSYNSKV. The CDR3 covers 14 residues. In nucleotides, the CDR3 is TGCGCCACCTGGGACGTCTGGAGTGATTGGATCAAGACGTTT. Its protein product is CATWDVWSDWIKTF.

V usage is TRGV2 and J usage is TRGJ1 or TRGJ2. The CDR3 is made up of 15 amino acids. CDR1 and CDR2 from the germline V gene are EGSNGY and YDSYNSKV. Losses at the gene ends were 1 base for V and 11 bases for J; bases not matched to a gene: 17. CDR3 region: CATWDGEWRKSEKLF. The CDR3 DNA sequence: TGTGCCACCTGGGACGGAGAATGGCGTAAATCGGAGAAACTCTTT.